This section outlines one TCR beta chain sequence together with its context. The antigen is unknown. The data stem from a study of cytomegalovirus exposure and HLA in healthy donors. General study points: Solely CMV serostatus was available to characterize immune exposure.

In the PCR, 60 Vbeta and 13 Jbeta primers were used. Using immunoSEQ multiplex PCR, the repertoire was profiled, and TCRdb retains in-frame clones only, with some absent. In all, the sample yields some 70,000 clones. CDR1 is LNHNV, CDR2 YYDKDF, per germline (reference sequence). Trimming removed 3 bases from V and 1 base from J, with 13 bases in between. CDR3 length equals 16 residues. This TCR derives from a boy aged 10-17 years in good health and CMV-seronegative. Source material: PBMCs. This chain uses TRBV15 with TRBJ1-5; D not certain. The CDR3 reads CATSRYSGVSNQPQHF. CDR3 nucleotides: TGTGCCACCAGCAGGTACTCCGGAGTGAGCAATCAGCCCCAGCATTTT.